This T cell receptor beta chain was retrieved from a study of shared clonotypes between healthy human individuals. The V gene lost 3 bases and the J gene lost 4 bases, with 12 bases spanning the gap. The CDR3 is made up of 14 amino acids. Looked up from germline, CDR1 is SGHAT and CDR2 is FQDESV (reference sequence). Sequenced by immunoSEQ multiplex PCR; TCRdb stores in-frame clones only, minus some. The sample has some 1 million clones; about 75% are singletons. The sequence came from a man in his late teens or twenties in good health. V and J are TRBV11-1 and TRBJ1-1; D is unresolved. Input material: memory CD4+ T cells sorted from blood. Subset given: CD45RA-negative fraction. The CDR3 DNA reads TGTGCCAGCAGCTTTAGGGATCGGGTCACTGAAGCTTTCTTT. Translated, it gives CASSFRDRVTEAFF.